Shown below are 15 T cell receptor beta chains from a single sample sequenced in a study of cytomegalovirus exposure and HLA in healthy donors. PCR primers comprised 60 Vbeta and 13 Jbeta primers. Sequencing used immunoSEQ multiplex PCR; TCRdb keeps in-frame clones, though not all of them. The sample contains roughly 150,000 clones, roughly 79% of which appear only once. The sample was PBMCs. These receptors originate from a woman between 40 and 50 years old in good health and CMV-seronegative.

The chain joins TRBV11-2 to TRBJ2-1, with TRBD2 identical over 9 bases. V was clipped by 5 bases and J by 4 bases; unmatched bases: 6. The germline CDR1 and CDR2 sequences are SGHAT and FQNNGV. This CDR3 has 15 amino acids. In DNA, the CDR3 is TGTGCCAGCAGCCCCCCGGCGGGGGGGTACAATGAGCAGTTCTTC. Translated, it gives CASSPPAGGYNEQFF.

V usage is TRBV9 and J usage is TRBJ2-7; D possibly corresponds to TRBD2 (5 bases). The V gene's germline CDR1 is SGDLS and CDR2 YYNGEE. V was pared by 4 bases and J by 2 bases, with 10 bases between. This CDR3 has 13 amino acids. The CDR3 protein is CASSPGRTYEQYF. The CDR3 DNA sequence: TGTGCCAGCAGCCCTGGGAGAACCTACGAGCAGTACTTC.

This clone was observed once. The V and J genes are TRBV5-6 and TRBJ2-7; D gene unclear. CDR3 size: 11 residues. V lost 4 bases to trimming and J lost 1 base, with 3 bases between them. The V gene's germline CDR1 is SGHDT and CDR2 YYEEEE. DNA for the CDR3: TGTGCCAGCAGCCAATCCTACGAGCAGTACTTC. Translating it yields CASSQSYEQYF. The full variable domain, rest sourced from reference TRBV5-6 and TRBJ2-7, is DAGVTQSPTHLIKTRGQQVTLRCSPKSGHDTVSWYQQALGQGPQFIFQYYEEEERQRGNFPDRFSGHQFPNYSSELNVNALLLGDSALYLCASSQSYEQYFGPGTRLTVT.

This clone was recorded a few times. This chain connects TRBV28 to TRBJ1-5; D possibly corresponds to TRBD1 (5 bases). The germline CDR1 and CDR2 sequences are MDHEN and SYDVKM. Trimming took 4 bases from V and 5 from J, leaving 9 bases between them. CDR3 length: 13 residues. The CDR3 DNA reads as TGTGCCAGCAGTTCCGACAGAGATCAGCCCCAGCATTTT. It specifies CASSSDRDQPQHF. Full variable domain (rest looked up from reference TRBV28 and TRBJ1-5): DVKVTQSSRYLVKRTGEKVFLECVQDMDHENMFWYRQDPGLGLRLIYFSYDVKMKEKGDIPEGYSVSREKKERFSLILESASTNQTSMYLCASSSDRDQPQHFGDGTRLSIL.

This rearrangement joins TRBV18 to TRBJ2-2, with D unclear. CDR3 length equals 15 residues. Germline loops: CDR1 KGHSH, CDR2 LQKENI. V was pared by 3 bases and J by 6 bases, with 14 bases between. DNA of the CDR3: TGTGCCAGCTCACCGCCCTATCCAGGCTCCGGGGAGCTGTTTTTT. This gives the protein CASSPPYPGSGELFF.

This clone appeared a few times. The rearrangement uses TRBV18 and TRBJ2-7, with 7 bases matching TRBD1. CDR3 length: 14 residues. After removal of 1 base from V and 7 bases from J, the junction contained 7 bases not matched to a gene. CDR1 KGHSH and CDR2 LQKENI come from the germline V gene. The CDR3 reads CASSPQGAGNEQYF. CDR3 coding DNA: TGTGCCAGCTCACCACAGGGGGCAGGGAATGAGCAGTACTTC. The whole variable domain, filled in from reference TRBV18 and TRBJ2-7, reads NAGVMQNPRHLVRRRGQEARLRCSPMKGHSHVYWYRQLPEEGLKFMVYLQKENIIDESGMPKERFSAEFPKEGPSILRIQQVVRGDSAAYFCASSPQGAGNEQYFGPGTRLTVT.

The chain links TRBV28 to TRBJ1-1, with D unclear. The CDR3 runs 13 residues. The V and J ends lost 4 bases and 8 bases respectively, with 14 bases between them. In germline, CDR1 is MDHEN, CDR2 SYDVKM. For the CDR3, the DNA is TGTGCCAGCAGTTCGTCCCGGGGAAGGGAAGCTTTCTTT. Amino acids: CASSSSRGREAFF. Full variable domain (missing parts from reference TRBV28 and TRBJ1-1): DVKVTQSSRYLVKRTGEKVFLECVQDMDHENMFWYRQDPGLGLRLIYFSYDVKMKEKGDIPEGYSVSREKKERFSLILESASTNQTSMYLCASSSSRGREAFFGQGTRLTVV.

Notes on this clone: The same CDR3 is also encoded by other DNA sequences in this sample. Written as DNA, the CDR3 is TGTGCCAGCAGTTACTCACGGGGCACTGAAGCTTTCTTT. Residues: CASSYSRGTEAFF. The chain uses TRBV6-5 and TRBJ1-1, with D uncertain. The CDR3 totals 13 residues. Germline CDR1 MNHEY, CDR2 SVGAGI. V was clipped by 0 bases and J by 4 bases, with 6 bases between them.

This clone showed up just once. The chain carries TRBV7-9 and TRBJ2-3; 7 bases line up with TRBD2. The length of the CDR3 is 15 residues. Germline V lookup: CDR1 SEHNR, CDR2 FQNEAQ (reference sequence). The V segment lost 1 base and the J segment 2 bases; nucleotides outside the gene matches: 3. Written as DNA, the CDR3 is TGTGCCAGCAGCTTAGGAAGCGGGAACACAGATACGCAGTATTTT. Amino acids: CASSLGSGNTDTQYF.

This clone was seen a few times. The chain carries TRBV6-1 and TRBJ1-1; D gene ambiguous. Trimming pared 1 base from V and 0 bases from J, leaving 9 bases between. Looked up from germline, CDR1 is MNHNS and CDR2 is SASEGT. The CDR3 covers 15 residues. CDR3 residues: CASSEEPTLNTEAFF. The DNA of the CDR3 is TGTGCCAGCAGTGAAGAACCGACATTGAACACTGAAGCTTTCTTT.

This chain links TRBV5-1 with TRBJ2-7, with D perhaps matching TRBD1 (5 bases). CDR1 and CDR2 from the germline V gene are SGHRS and YFSETQ. Trimming pared 1 base from V and 2 bases from J, leaving 10 bases between. The CDR3 consists of 14 residues. CDR3 coding DNA: TGCGCCAGCAGCTTGCAGGGTCCCCCCTACGAGCAGTACTTC. Its translation: CASSLQGPPYEQYF.

The chain combines TRBV30 with TRBJ2-7, with 8 bases aligning to TRBD2. The trim removed 1 base at V and 0 bases at J, leaving 5 bases unmatched. CDR1 and CDR2 from the germline V gene are GTSNPN and SVGIG (reference sequence). The CDR3 has 15 residues. CDR3 amino acids: CAWSAQLAVSYEQYF. CDR3 coding DNA: TGTGCCTGGAGTGCTCAACTAGCGGTCTCCTACGAGCAGTACTTC.

The chain links TRBV2 to TRBJ1-1; D unresolved. Germline V CDR1 and CDR2: SNHLY, FYNNEI. The germline V and J ends were trimmed by 6 bases and 4 bases, with 12 bases remaining between them. The CDR3 totals 13 residues. CDR3 coding DNA: TGTGCCAGCAGAGTAGAGGGAGGCACTGAAGCTTTCTTT. It codes for CASRVEGGTEAFF.

This clone was seen only a few times. This chain joins TRBV29-1 and TRBJ2-1, with TRBD2 as a possible D gene (5 bases). CDR1 and CDR2 from the germline V gene are SQVTM and ANQGSEA. The CDR3 runs to 11 residues. V lost 7 bases and J 10 bases, leaving 14 bases between the germline ends. The CDR3 nucleotides are TGCAGCGCCTTAACTAGTAACGAGCAGTTCTTC. This gives the protein CSALTSNEQFF.

The gene calls are TRBV5-1 and TRBJ2-7, with a weak D call TRBD1 (6 bases). V lost 0 bases to trimming and J lost 11 bases, with 12 bases between them. There are 12 residues in the CDR3. Germline CDR1 reads SGHRS; CDR2 reads YFSETQ. Here the CDR3 DNA reads TGCGCCAGCAGCTTGGCTCAGGGGATGAAGTACTTC. This sequence encodes CASSLAQGMKYF.